The 18 T cell receptor beta chains below come from one sample, sequenced in a study of CXCR3-negative and CXCR3-positive naive CD8 T cells. All TRB cDNA libraries came from 5' RACE performed with UMI labels. TCRdb derives one entry per CDR3 protein from the 5' RACE reads, leaving out DNA. The specimen's table records tens of thousands of distinct CDR3 sequences. Sequenced: memory CD8+ T cells from blood. Receptor source: a human donor in good health. Some clones in this sample may be carry-over from other donors' samples.

V and J are TRBV2 and TRBJ1-5. Germline V CDR1 and CDR2: SNHLY, FYNNEI. This CDR3 region has 12 residues. CDR3 sequence: CASSDGYQPQHF. The full variable domain, with the rest looked up from reference TRBV2 and TRBJ1-5, is EPEVTQTPSHQVTQMGQEVILRCVPISNHLYFYWYRQILGQKVEFLVSFYNNEISEKSEIFDDQFSVERPDGSNFTLKIRSTKLEDSAMYFCASSDGYQPQHFGDGTRLSIL.

The rearrangement joins TRBV12-3 or TRBV12-4 to TRBJ2-7; TCRdb returns TRBD1, unconfirmable since there is no DNA. The CDR3 loop spans 17 amino acids. The CDR3 here is CAGTGNPVATGGAEQYF.

The V and J genes are TRBV12-3 or TRBV12-4 and TRBJ1-2; TCRdb gives TRBD1 as the D gene, but with no DNA this cannot be confirmed. This CDR3 region has 14 residues. The CDR3 here is CASSPSGTGGGYTF.

CDR3 region: CASSSGTRVNYGYTF. The chain recombines TRBV5-1 with TRBJ1-2; TCRdb selects TRBD1, and the lack of DNA leaves this call unchecked. This CDR3 spans 15 amino acids. The germline gives CDR1 SGHRS, CDR2 YFSETQ.

The genes are TRBV7-9 and TRBJ2-1; with no DNA, the TCRdb D assignment of TRBD2 cannot be verified. Germline assignment: CDR1 SEHNR and CDR2 FQNEAQ (reference sequence). The CDR3 consists of 16 residues. The CDR3 reads CASSPISGSSYNEQFF.

The V gene is TRBV7-6, the J gene TRBJ2-3. Germline V gene lookup returns CDR1 SGHVS and CDR2 FNYEAQ. The CDR3 is made up of 14 amino acids. The CDR3 region is CASSFSGGTDTQYF.

The chain joins TRBV7-2 to TRBJ2-7; TCRdb names TRBD1, which stays unverified in the absence of DNA. CDR3 size: 15 residues. Germline CDR1 is SGHTA and CDR2 is FQGNSA. CDR3 residues: CASSPSGGFSYEQYF.

This chain uses TRBV7-6 with TRBJ2-1; no DNA is available, so the TRBD1 call from TCRdb remains unchecked. This CDR3 comprises 15 residues. Germline CDR1 and CDR2: SGHVS and FNYEAQ. The CDR3 region is CASSLWDSSNNEQFF.

CDR3 loop: CASSYGTGDQPQHF. The V and J genes are TRBV6-2 or TRBV6-3 and TRBJ1-5; the TCRdb call, TRBD1, lacks DNA for checking. Germline V gives CDR1 MNHEY, CDR2 SVGEGT. The CDR3 is 14 residues long.

The chain links TRBV6-4 to TRBJ2-3; there is no DNA to check the TCRdb D call of TRBD1. This CDR3 contains 15 residues. Germline loops: CDR1 MRHNA, CDR2 SNTAGT. This CDR3 reads CASSDNRDSTDTQYF.

This chain uses TRBV21-1 with TRBJ2-3; with no DNA, the TCRdb D assignment of TRBD1 cannot be verified. TRBV21-1 counts as a pseudogene. This CDR3 contains 16 residues. CDR3 sequence reads: CASGPRDRGRKDTQYF.

The chain has TRBV28 and TRBJ1-2; TCRdb designates TRBD1, a call that cannot be tested without DNA. The CDR3 is 14 amino acids. CDR1 and CDR2 from the germline V gene are MDHEN and SYDVKM. CDR3 residues: CASSSLQGTYGYTF.

This chain links TRBV4-3 with TRBJ2-1; TCRdb names TRBD1, which stays unverified in the absence of DNA. Germline CDR1 reads LGHNA; CDR2 reads YSLEER. The length of the CDR3 is 18 residues. CDR3 region: CASSQDGAGTGISVEQFF.

The chain uses TRBV29-1 and TRBJ2-7; the TCRdb D gene call, TRBD1, has no DNA to confirm it. From germline, CDR1 is SQVTM and CDR2 ANQGSEA. The CDR3 length is 12 residues. This CDR3 reads CSVATGGYEQYF.

The chain links TRBV4-1 to TRBJ1-5. The V gene's germline CDR1 is MGHRA and CDR2 YSYEKL. The CDR3 is made up of 13 amino acids. This CDR3 is CASSQAGRQPQHF.

The chain carries TRBV5-6 and TRBJ1-1. Looked up from germline, CDR1 is SGHDT and CDR2 is YYEEEE. The CDR3 covers 16 residues. This chain's CDR3 is CVSSTSFGWAGTEAFF.

The chain employs TRBV6-5 and TRBJ1-2; the D call from TCRdb, TRBD1, cannot be confirmed without DNA. Germline assignment: CDR1 MNHEY and CDR2 SVGAGI. There are 11 residues in the CDR3. The CDR3 region is CASSPGGGYTF.

V usage is TRBV28 and J usage is TRBJ2-7. The germline V gene encodes CDR1 MDHEN and CDR2 SYDVKM. The CDR3 covers 16 residues. CDR3 region: CASSLGRLDITYEQYF.